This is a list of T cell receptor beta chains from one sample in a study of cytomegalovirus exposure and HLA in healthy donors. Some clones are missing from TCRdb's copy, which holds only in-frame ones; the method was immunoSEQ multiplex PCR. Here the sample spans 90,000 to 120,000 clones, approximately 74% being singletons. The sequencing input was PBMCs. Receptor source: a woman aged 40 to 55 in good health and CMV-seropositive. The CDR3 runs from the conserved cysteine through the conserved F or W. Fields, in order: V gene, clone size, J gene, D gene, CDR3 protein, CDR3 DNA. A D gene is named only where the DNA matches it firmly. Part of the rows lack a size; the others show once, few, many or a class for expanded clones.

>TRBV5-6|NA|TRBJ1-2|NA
CASSPPIGGILDGYTF
TGTGCCAGCAGCCCCCCAATCGGGGGAATTCTGGATGGCTACACCTTC
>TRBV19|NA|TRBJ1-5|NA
CASSRTDLNQPQHF
TGTGCCAGTAGTAGAACGGACTTAAATCAGCCCCAGCATTTT
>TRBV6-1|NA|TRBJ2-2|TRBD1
CASRSGQLNTGELFF
TGTGCCAGCAGATCGGGACAGTTGAACACCGGGGAGCTGTTTTTT
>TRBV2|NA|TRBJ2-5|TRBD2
CASRDQLAGHQETQYF
TGTGCCAGCAGGGATCAACTAGCGGGTCACCAAGAGACCCAGTACTTC
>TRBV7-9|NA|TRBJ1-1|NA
CASSSENTEAFF
TGTGCCAGCAGCTCAGAGAACACTGAAGCTTTCTTT
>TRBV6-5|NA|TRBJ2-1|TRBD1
CASSTGVRNEQFF
TGTGCCAGCAGTACAGGGGTCCGCAATGAGCAGTTCTTC
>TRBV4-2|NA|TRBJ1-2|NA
CASSQDRQVIYGYTF
TGTGCCAGCAGCCAAGATCGTCAGGTGATCTATGGCTACACCTTC
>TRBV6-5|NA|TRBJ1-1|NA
CASSYSGSRNTEAFF
TGTGCCAGCAGTTACTCCGGTAGCCGGAACACTGAAGCTTTCTTT
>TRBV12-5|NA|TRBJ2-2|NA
CASAAVWRTGELFF
TGTGCTAGTGCCGCGGTGTGGAGGACCGGGGAGCTGTTTTTT
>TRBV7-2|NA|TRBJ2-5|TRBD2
CASSSRGTSAETQYF
TGTGCCAGCAGCTCCCGCGGGACTAGCGCAGAGACCCAGTACTTC
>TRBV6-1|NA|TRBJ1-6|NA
CASSELREALHF
TGTGCCAGCAGTGAACTGAGGGAAGCCCTCCACTTT
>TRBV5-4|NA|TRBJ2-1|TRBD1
CASSHKTGVNEQFF
TGTGCCAGCAGCCACAAGACAGGGGTCAATGAGCAGTTCTTC
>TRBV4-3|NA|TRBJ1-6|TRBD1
CASSGGQGSSPLHF
TGCGCCAGCAGCGGGGGACAGGGGAGCTCACCCCTCCACTTT
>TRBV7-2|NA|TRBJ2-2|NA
CASSSWTVAGNGELFF
TGTGCCAGCAGCTCCTGGACCGTGGCAGGGAACGGGGAGCTGTTTTTT
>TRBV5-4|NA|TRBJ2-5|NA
CASSLRGSYETQYF
TGTGCCAGCAGCTTGAGAGGGTCGTACGAGACCCAGTACTTC
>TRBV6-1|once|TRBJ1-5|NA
CASSGTAILYSNQPQHF
TGTGCCAGCAGTGGGACAGCCATCCTTTATAGCAATCAGCCCCAGCATTTT
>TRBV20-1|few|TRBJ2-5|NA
CGGKRQETQYF
TGCGGGGGGAAAAGGCAAGAGACCCAGTACTTC